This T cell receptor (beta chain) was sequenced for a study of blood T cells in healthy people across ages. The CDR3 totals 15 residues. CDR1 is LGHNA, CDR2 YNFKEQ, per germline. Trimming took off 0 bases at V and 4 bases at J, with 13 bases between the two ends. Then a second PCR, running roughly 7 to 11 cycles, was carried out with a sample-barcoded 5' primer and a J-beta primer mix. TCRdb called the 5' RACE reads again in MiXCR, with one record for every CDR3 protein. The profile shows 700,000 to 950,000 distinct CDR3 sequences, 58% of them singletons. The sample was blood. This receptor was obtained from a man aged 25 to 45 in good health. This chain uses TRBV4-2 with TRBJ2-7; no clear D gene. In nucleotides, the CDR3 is TGTGCCAGCAGCCAAGATCCCCAGCCATCGTACGAGCAGTACTTC. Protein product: CASSQDPQPSYEQYF.